One and the same sample provided the 21 T cell receptor beta chains below, sequenced in a study of T-cell reconstitution after alpha-beta-depleted transplantation in children. Preparing the TCRbeta library involved the use of unique molecular identifiers. TCRdb re-called the PCR reads with MiXCR, one entry per CDR3 protein. This sample carries about 220,000 distinct CDR3 sequences, more than 15% of them seen once, and the ten largest clones take 35% to 50%. The specimen comprised PBMCs, mostly from graft donor cells, sampled 360 days after TCRalphabeta/CD19-depleted stem cell transplant. The receptors originated from a male patient between 2 and 15 years old who had a stem cell transplant for acute lymphoblastic leukemia, so the T cells may come from the graft donor.

The chain employs TRBV4-3 and TRBJ2-7, with D maybe TRBD1 (7 bases). In germline, CDR1 is LGHNA, CDR2 YSLEER. The CDR3 has 18 amino acids. V was pared by 0 bases and J by 7 bases, with 25 bases between. CDR3 DNA sequence: TGCGCCAGCAGCCAAGATCCATTCCGGGGCAGGGGGGCGGAAGAGCAGTACTTC. Amino acids: CASSQDPFRGRGAEEQYF.

This clonotype was counted between two and nine times. The chain combines TRBV12-5 with TRBJ2-7; D ambiguous. Germline loops: CDR1 LGHNT, CDR2 FRNRAP. V was shortened by 3 bases and J by 4 bases, with 10 bases between the two germline ends. This CDR3 has 13 amino acids. CDR3 sequence reads: CASGFDTEYEQYF. CDR3 nucleotides: TGTGCTAGTGGTTTTGATACGGAGTACGAGCAGTACTTC.

V usage is TRBV29-1 and J usage is TRBJ1-1, with 10 nucleotides matching TRBD1. From germline, CDR1 is SQVTM and CDR2 ANQGSEA. Trimming took 4 bases from V and 3 from J; bases not matched to a gene: 14. The CDR3 sequence is 17 residues long. CDR3 sequence: CSVADRGERLRDTEAFF. The CDR3 DNA is TGCAGCGTTGCGGACAGGGGGGAGAGATTACGGGACACTGAAGCTTTCTTT.

This clonotype has a handful of counts. This chain links TRBV7-6 with TRBJ2-7; TRBD2 matches 15 bases. The CDR3 consists of 16 residues. J was trimmed by 6 bases and V by 4 bases; bases with no gene match: 7. Germline CDR1 and CDR2: SGHVS and FNYEAQ. The CDR3 region is CASSSGLAGGYSEQYF. The CDR3 DNA reads TGTGCCAGCAGCTCAGGACTAGCGGGGGGGTATAGCGAGCAGTACTTC. Combining the CDR3 with reference TRBV7-6 and TRBJ2-7 gives the whole variable domain GAGVSQSPRYKVTKRGQDVALRCDPISGHVSLYWYRQALGQGPEFLTYFNYEAQQDKSGLPNDRFSAERPEGSISTLTIQRTEQRDSAMYRCASSSGLAGGYSEQYFGPGTRLTVT.

This chain joins TRBV3-1 and TRBJ1-5; unclear D gene. Germline V gives CDR1 LGHDT, CDR2 YNNKEL (reference sequence). This CDR3 is 13 amino acids long. Here the CDR3 reads CTCCFNSNQPQHF. The DNA of the CDR3 is TGTACCTGCTGTTTCAATAGCAATCAGCCCCAGCATTTT.

The chain uses TRBV29-1 and TRBJ2-2; D remains ambiguous. CDR1 SQVTM and CDR2 ANQGSEA come from the germline V gene. This CDR3 is 11 amino acids long. V was shortened by 8 bases and J by 6 bases, with 10 bases between the two germline ends. CDR3 DNA sequence: TGCAGCTACAAGCTGGCCGGGGAGCTGTTTTTT. This gives the protein CSYKLAGELFF.

This clonotype was seen only a few times. The chain links TRBV5-1 to TRBJ2-5; 10 bases are shared with TRBD2. This CDR3 region has 15 residues. CDR1 and CDR2 (germline): SGHRS, YFSETQ. V shed 1 base and J 2 bases; nucleotides not matched to a gene: 2. As DNA, the CDR3 is TGCGCCAGCAGCTTGACTAGCGGGGCTCAAGAGACCCAGTACTTC. It is translated as CASSLTSGAQETQYF.

The chain links TRBV10-1 to TRBJ2-6, with D perhaps matching TRBD2 (6 bases). The CDR3 spans 17 residues. Deletions cut 0 bases from V and 0 bases from J, with 9 bases between. CDR1 and CDR2 from the germline V gene are WNHNN and SYGVQD (reference sequence). CDR3 sequence reads: CASSESGLRSGANVLTF. As DNA, the CDR3 is TGCGCCAGCAGTGAGTCGGGACTTCGCTCTGGGGCCAACGTCCTGACTTTC.

There are a few counts of this clonotype. The CDR3 reads CASSSQWGPDEKLFF. The CDR3 coding sequence is TGTGCCAGCAGCTCCCAATGGGGGCCGGATGAAAAACTGTTTTTT. The chain uses TRBV7-9 and TRBJ1-4, with D possibly being TRBD1 (6 bases). The CDR3 totals 15 residues. Germline V gene data show CDR1 as SEHNR and CDR2 as FQNEAQ (reference sequence). With 4 bases removed from V and 6 bases from J, the gap between germline ends came to 15 bases.

This chain joins TRBV5-1 and TRBJ1-1, with D possibly being TRBD1 (5 bases). From germline, CDR1 is SGHRS and CDR2 YFSETQ. V gave up 0 bases and J gave up 1 base, with 16 bases separating them. The length of the CDR3 is 17 residues. CDR3 nucleotide sequence: TGCGCCAGCAGCTTGGGGCAGGGCGGGGCGGCGAACACTGAAGCTTTCTTT. Amino acids: CASSLGQGGAANTEAFF.

The gene calls are TRBV4-1 and TRBJ2-5; D gene ambiguous. Germline V lookup: CDR1 MGHRA, CDR2 YSYEKL. The CDR3 has 16 amino acids. V was cut by 2 bases and J by 7 bases, with 20 bases left in between. CDR3 in DNA: TGCGCCAGCAGCCAAAGTCAAATTCTGGGAACGTGGACCCAGTACTTC. Its translation: CASSQSQILGTWTQYF.

The V and J genes are TRBV4-3 and TRBJ2-7, with D maybe TRBD1 (6 bases). The germline gives CDR1 LGHNA, CDR2 YSLEER. V dropped 2 bases and J dropped 6 bases, with 11 bases sitting between them. The CDR3 runs to 13 residues. This CDR3 is CASSQTGSSEQYF. CDR3 nucleotide sequence: TGCGCCAGCAGCCAAACAGGGTCTTCCGAGCAGTACTTC.

This sequence joins TRBV20-1 and TRBJ2-7, with D possibly being TRBD1 (7 bases). V was cut by 6 bases and J by 1 base, with 16 bases left in between. In germline, CDR1 is DFQATT, CDR2 SNEGSKA (reference sequence). CDR3 length: 14 amino acids. Here the CDR3 reads CSALGGQRSYEQYF. The CDR3 DNA follows: TGCAGTGCCCTGGGGGGACAGCGGTCCTACGAGCAGTACTTC.

This clonotype was counted only a few times. The CDR3 is CSVETPEAFF. In DNA form, the CDR3 reads TGCAGCGTTGAAACTCCTGAAGCTTTCTTT. V and J are TRBV29-1 and TRBJ1-1; no firm D call. The CDR3 has 10 amino acids. From germline, CDR1 is SQVTM and CDR2 ANQGSEA. V lost 2 bases to trimming and J lost 6 bases, with 4 bases between them.

V usage is TRBV4-2 and J usage is TRBJ1-2, with a weak D call TRBD1 (5 bases). Trimming took off 5 bases at V and 3 bases at J, with 16 bases between the two ends. Per germline, CDR1 LGHNA and CDR2 YNFKEQ. CDR3 length equals 15 residues. The CDR3 bases are TGTGCCAGCAGCTCATCGGGGGTCACGCACTATGGCTACACCTTC. Residues: CASSSSGVTHYGYTF.

This chain links TRBV2 with TRBJ2-7; D remains unclear. CDR3 length: 14 residues. Trimming removed 1 base from V and 5 bases from J, with 12 bases in between. The V gene's germline CDR1 is SNHLY and CDR2 FYNNEI. The CDR3 sequence is CASSEVSYRNEQYF. CDR3 nucleotide sequence: TGTGCCAGCAGTGAAGTATCATACAGAAACGAGCAGTACTTC.

V and J are TRBV2 and TRBJ1-1; D might be TRBD1 (6 bases). Germline V gene lookup returns CDR1 SNHLY and CDR2 FYNNEI. The CDR3 length is 13 residues. Trimming took off 7 bases at V and 3 bases at J, with 12 bases between the two ends. Here the CDR3 DNA reads TGTGCCAGCAATAAGGACAGAGACACTGAAGCTTTCTTT. This encodes CASNKDRDTEAFF.

The V and J genes are TRBV4-2 and TRBJ2-1; D not resolved. The V gene lost 0 bases and the J gene lost 5 bases, with 5 bases spanning the gap. This CDR3 comprises 13 residues. Germline V gene data show CDR1 as LGHNA and CDR2 as YNFKEQ. The CDR3 DNA follows: TGTGCCAGCAGCCAAGATGAGGACAATGAGCAGTTCTTC. It codes for CASSQDEDNEQFF.

This clonotype was found a few times. The J gene is TRBJ1-6, the V gene TRBV20-1; perhaps TRBD1 as D (6 bases). The CDR3 is made up of 15 amino acids. With 6 bases removed from V and 6 bases from J, the gap between germline ends came to 18 bases. The germline V gene has CDR1 DFQATT and CDR2 SNEGSKA (reference sequence). In DNA, the CDR3 is TGCAGTGCCTCGGGTAGGGGGGCAGGTAATTCACCCCTCCACTTT. The encoded protein is CSASGRGAGNSPLHF.

This clonotype showed up just a few times. The gene calls are TRBV3-1 and TRBJ2-7; 10 positions match TRBD2. Germline assignment: CDR1 LGHDT and CDR2 YNNKEL (reference sequence). Trimming took 3 bases from V and 5 from J; bases not matched to a gene: 7. This CDR3 contains 15 residues. CDR3 amino acids: CASSQRAGGPHEQYF. CDR3 DNA: TGTGCCAGCAGCCAGAGAGCGGGGGGGCCCCACGAGCAGTACTTC.

This clonotype was seen a handful of times. Here the CDR3 DNA reads TGTGCCAGCAGCTTATTCGAGGGGACTGAAGCTTTCTTT. The encoded protein is CASSLFEGTEAFF. This chain joins TRBV7-3 and TRBJ1-1, with D possibly being TRBD1 (5 bases). The CDR3 totals 13 residues. Germline lookup yields CDR1 SGHTA and CDR2 FQGTGA. The V end was cut by 2 bases, the J end by 5 bases, with 9 bases between.